This record covers a single T cell receptor beta chain. Only in-frame clones appear in the TCRdb table, and some are missing; sequencing was by immunoSEQ multiplex PCR. The profile shows fewer than 200,000 clones, approximately 84% of them singletons. This sample is part of a study of blood T cell repertoires in COVID-19. In germline, CDR1 is KGHDR, CDR2 SFDVKD. CDR3 length equals 16 residues. V was pared by 2 bases and J by 3 bases, with 5 bases of the junction left unmatched. The clonotype comes from a woman aged 80 or over with acute or convalescent COVID-19. The J gene is TRBJ2-3, the V gene TRBV24-1; 9 bases agree with TRBD1. Material: peripheral blood. The CDR3 is CATSDSGTGKTDTQYF. The CDR3 bases are TGTGCCACCAGTGATTCAGGGACAGGGAAAACAGATACGCAGTATTTT.